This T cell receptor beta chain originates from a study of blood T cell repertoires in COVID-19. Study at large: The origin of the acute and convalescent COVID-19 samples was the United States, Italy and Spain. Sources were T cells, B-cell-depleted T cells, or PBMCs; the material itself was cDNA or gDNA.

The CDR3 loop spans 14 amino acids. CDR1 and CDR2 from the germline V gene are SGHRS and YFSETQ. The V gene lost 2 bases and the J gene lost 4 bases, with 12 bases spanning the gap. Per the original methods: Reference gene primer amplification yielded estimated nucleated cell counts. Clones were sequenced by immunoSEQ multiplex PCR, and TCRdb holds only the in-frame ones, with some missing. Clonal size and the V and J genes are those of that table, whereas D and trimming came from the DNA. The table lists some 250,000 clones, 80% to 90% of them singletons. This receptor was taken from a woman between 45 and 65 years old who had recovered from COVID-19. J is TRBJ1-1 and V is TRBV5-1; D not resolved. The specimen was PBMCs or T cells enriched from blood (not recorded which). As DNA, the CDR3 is TGCGCCAGCAGCTTATCTGAGGGCGCCACTGAAGCTTTCTTT. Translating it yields CASSLSEGATEAFF. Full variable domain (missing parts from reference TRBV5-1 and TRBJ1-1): KAGVTQTPRYLIKTRGQQVTLSCSPISGHRSVSWYQQTPGQGLQFLFEYFSETQRNKGNFPGRFSGRQFSNSRSEMNVSTLELGDSALYLCASSLSEGATEAFFGQGTRLTVV.